Below are 6 T cell receptor beta chains sequenced from a single sample in a study of vaccination effects on CD4 cells after COVID-19. CD4+ T cell isolation took place after 10 days of culture. Sequencing was performed with immunoSEQ multiplex PCR; in TCRdb, only in-frame clones are kept and a portion is missing. The sample shows tens of thousands of clones, roughly 80% of them seen only once. No antigen is known for these receptors. The sequenced sample was CD4+ T cells from PBMCs cultured without peptide, obtained before COVID-19 vaccination. The receptors were sampled from a human donor who received a COVID-19 vaccine.

V and J are TRBV6-5 and TRBJ1-4, with 7 positions matching TRBD1. V shed 6 bases and J 8 bases; nucleotides not matched to a gene: 12. CDR1 is MNHEY, CDR2 SVGAGI, per germline. The CDR3 spans 15 residues. This CDR3 is CASRHPATGNEKLFF. CDR3 bases: TGTGCCAGCAGACACCCCGCGACAGGGAACGAAAAACTGTTTTTT.

The chain recombines TRBV11-1 with TRBJ2-1, with D maybe TRBD2 (7 bases). V lost 1 base and J 9 bases, leaving 13 bases between the germline ends. The CDR3 loop spans 14 amino acids. Per the germline V gene, CDR1 is SGHAT and CDR2 is FQDESV (reference sequence). The CDR3 region has the DNA TGTGCCAGCAGCTTAGTGGTGGCGGGGGCTGAGCAGTTCTTC. It translates to CASSLVVAGAEQFF. The full variable domain, in which reference TRBV11-1 and TRBJ2-1 provide the parts outside the CDR3, is EAEVAQSPRYKITEKSQAVAFWCDPISGHATLYWYRQILGQGPELLVQFQDESVVDDSQLPKDRFSAERLKGVDSTLKIQPAELGDSAMYLCASSLVVAGAEQFFGPGTRLTVL.

V and J are TRBV3-1 (or the pseudogene TRBV3-2) and TRBJ1-2, with 7 bases identical to TRBD1. This CDR3 contains 14 residues. Germline V lookup: CDR1 LGHDT, CDR2 YNNKEL (reference sequence). V lost 2 bases to trimming and J lost 7 bases; unmatched junction nucleotides: 7. This chain's CDR3 is CASSQMTGKGGYTF. The CDR3 nucleotides are TGTGCCAGCAGCCAAATGACAGGGAAGGGTGGCTACACCTTC.

This chain joins TRBV24-1 and TRBJ2-4; no clear D. Trimming pared 4 bases from V and 1 base from J, leaving 10 bases between. The CDR3 covers 15 residues. Germline CDR1 is KGHDR and CDR2 is SFDVKD. As DNA, the CDR3 is TGTGCCACCAGTGACCCCCGGCAGGCCAAAAACATTCAGTACTTC. Its protein product is CATSDPRQAKNIQYF.

The chain is built from TRBV7-2 and TRBJ2-4; D may be TRBD1 (8 bases). This CDR3 region has 14 residues. With 6 bases removed from V and 6 bases from J, the gap between germline ends came to 15 bases. Germline values: CDR1 SGHTA, CDR2 FQGNSA. The CDR3 DNA follows: TGTGCCAGCAGTCCTACAGGGGGGGGAAACATTCAGTACTTC. Its protein product is CASSPTGGGNIQYF.

V and J are TRBV6-5 and TRBJ2-3, with no clear D. This CDR3 comprises 12 residues. V was pared by 4 bases and J by 8 bases, with 10 bases between. The germline V gene encodes CDR1 MNHEY and CDR2 SVGAGI. DNA for the CDR3: TGTGCCAGCAGTTCCTCATCCGGTACGCAGTATTTT. Protein product: CASSSSSGTQYF.